This T cell receptor (beta chain) was documented in a study of T cells in localized non-small cell lung cancer (dated by TCRdb to 2018 to 2020). Background on the whole study: The study analyzed T cell repertoires of about 230 early-stage NSCLC patients, comparing tumors and uninvolved tumor-adjacent lungs. The cohort was made up of 236 treatment-naive NSCLC patients whose localized lung tumors had been resected. NSCLC patients had a mean age of roughly 64 years, and 129 were male and 85 to 110 female.

The paper as a whole reports these results and caveats: The highest T cell clonality was observed in uninvolved tumor-adjacent lung, where clonality exceeded that of tumor, suggesting that antigenic responses were more focused in uninvolved tumor-adjacent lung. Multi-region tumor sequencing was not performed, so intratumor heterogeneity could not be excluded. Longer overall survival was associated with higher blood T cell density, whereas shorter survival was associated with higher adjacent-lung clonality. A median of around 57 of the top 100 tumor clones were detected in paired uninvolved adjacent lung, and some 30 of these tumor clones were also found among the top 100 clones of the paired uninvolved adjacent lung. Because the study design was exploratory, TCR variables were selected using unadjusted p-values without false-discovery rate correction.

At diagnosis, tumor, uninvolved tumor-adjacent lung and peripheral blood were collected and then preserved as a mix of FFPE and fresh-frozen material. For TCR repertoire profiling, the blood samples were analyzed as peripheral blood mononuclear cells. The CDR3 has 13 amino acids, counting the end cysteine and phenylalanine. Solely the CDR3 DNA is kept, with 39 bases framed from the first base. The germline ends are 9 bases apart after V is trimmed by 6 bases and J by 1 base. CDR1 MDHEN and CDR2 SYDVKM were looked up in the germline V gene. TCR beta CDR3 regions were sequenced from DNA using the immunoSEQ Assay. As for the original processing: T cell density was computed as TCR beta template counts normalized to usable DNA estimated by amplifying housekeeping genes. The preseqR package was used to estimate richness by extrapolating to 400,000 templates for PBMC samples and to 120,000 templates for tissue samples. Clonality was calculated as one minus Pielou's evenness. Tissue-enriched TCRs were identified through differential abundance testing performed on productive amino-acid clonotypes, with a minimum total count of 5 and an alpha of 0.1. Repertoire overlap between compartments was quantified with the Jaccard Index and Morisita Overlap Index. TCR beta CDR3s were clustered by GLIPH together with public tetramer-defined viral CDR3s, and at least three viral sequences plus V-gene enrichment were required for viral motifs. In TCRdb, the immuneACCESS table is reduced to in-frame sequences with V and J assigned. These tables do not hold every clone; where another copy was compared, an unresolved V gene accounts for under half, and the others remain unexplained. V, J and clone size were drawn from that table, and D and trimming were deduced from the DNA. The sample contains 20,000 to 25,000 clones, roughly 91% of them found a single time. The ten biggest clones cover 13% of the sample.

Of note for this clone: Its antigen is unknown. The input lacks base qualities; no much larger clone sits a single base away.

The sample consisted of peripheral blood, taken before any cancer treatment. The clonotype originates from a male donor aged 60 or over with stage I lung adenocarcinoma. The sequence joins TRBV28 to TRBJ1-1; possibly the D gene is TRBD1, per 5 matching bases. The sequenced DNA is TGTGCCAGCAGAGGGGAAGCGAACACTGAAGCTTTCTTT. The resulting protein is CASRGEANTEAFF.